The T cell receptor beta chain under discussion was sequenced for a study of blood T cell repertoires in COVID-19. About the research overall: Whether acute or convalescent, the COVID-19 samples came from the United States, Italy and Spain. PBMCs, B-cell-depleted T cells, or T cells provided the cDNA or gDNA that made up the material.

Authors' analysis steps: Amplification from reference gene primers served as the basis for estimated nucleated cell counts. Here immunoSEQ multiplex PCR was the method, and the copy in TCRdb shows in-frame clones only, minus some. That table is the source of V, J and clone size, and D and trimming were worked out from the DNA. The sample yields around 250,000 clones, 65% to 90% seen once. From germline, CDR1 is LGHNA and CDR2 YNFKEQ. The CDR3 covers 15 residues. V lost 1 base, J lost 2 bases, and 12 bases lay in between. The source of this sequence is a man over 45 with active or convalescent COVID-19. The chain couples TRBV4-2 to TRBJ2-7, with TRBD2 as a possible D gene (6 bases). Sample: peripheral blood. The CDR3: CASSQAGGAPYEQYF. The CDR3 nucleotides read TGTGCCAGCAGCCAAGCTGGAGGGGCTCCCTACGAGCAGTACTTC.